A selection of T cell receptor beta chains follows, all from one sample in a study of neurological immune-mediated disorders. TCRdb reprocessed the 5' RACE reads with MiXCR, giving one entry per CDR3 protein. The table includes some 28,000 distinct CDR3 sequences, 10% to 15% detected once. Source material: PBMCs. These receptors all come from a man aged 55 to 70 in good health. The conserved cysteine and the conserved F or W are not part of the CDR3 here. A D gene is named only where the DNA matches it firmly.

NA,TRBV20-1,SARKAGGIEQF
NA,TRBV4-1,ASSQDFTGKIGNTIY
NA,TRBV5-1,ASSWEVYTDSSYNEQF
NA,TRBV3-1,ASSQVPLGPQY
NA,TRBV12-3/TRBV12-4,ASSWGLYEQY
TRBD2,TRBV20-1,SALSGLAAYNEQF
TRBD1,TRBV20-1,SARNPGTGGTYEQY
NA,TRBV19,ASSMGVRSHNEQF
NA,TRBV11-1,ASSLAGSEKLF
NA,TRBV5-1,ASSLVGGVTEAF
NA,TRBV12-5,ASGLSGTFFTDTQY
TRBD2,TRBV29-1,SVPSPKSLAGNEQF
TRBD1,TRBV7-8,ASSLGQATYNEQF
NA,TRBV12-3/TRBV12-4,ASSFGIIAKNIQY
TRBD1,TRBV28,ASSTATGEQY
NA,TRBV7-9,ASSFSGGETQY
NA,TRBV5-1,ASSLVAGADTQY
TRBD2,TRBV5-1,ASSSPAGGWGNEQF
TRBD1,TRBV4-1,ASSQGDSSYNEQF
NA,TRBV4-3,ASSQDTSRETQY
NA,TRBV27,ASSFSRGPHEQF
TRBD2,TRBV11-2,ASSLALAGGRPF
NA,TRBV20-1,SAGSSGNTIY
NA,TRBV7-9,ASSLAETYEQY
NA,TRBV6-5,ASSYGGLGEQY
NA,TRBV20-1,SARDGGRDQPQH
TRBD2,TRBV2,ASRLAAYEQY
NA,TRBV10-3,AISEQTQETQY
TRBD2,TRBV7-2,ASSLALAGVETQY
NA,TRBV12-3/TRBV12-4,ASSSLQGHEQY
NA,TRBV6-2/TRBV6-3,ASRWTANTGELF